This T cell receptor (beta chain) was observed in a study of T cell responses to AZD1222 COVID-19 vaccine. General observations from the study: Donors were mostly white British, more females; clonal diversity possibly underestimated. Elevations in Spike-specific TCR breadth and depth followed administration of two AZD1222 doses. Repertoires were obtained only post-peak T cell response. CD4 TCRs associated with vaccination spanned spike, dominating at 160-218 and 743-854.

TCRdb's copy holds only in-frame clones and misses some; the assay was immunoSEQ multiplex PCR. The table has around 88,000 clones, roughly nine tenths seen once. V lost 10 bases, J lost 8 bases, and 20 bases lay in between. Germline lookup yields CDR1 SGHAT and CDR2 FQNNGV. CDR3 length: 13 amino acids. In regard to this clone: Antigen: not known.

The chain recombines TRBV11-2 with TRBJ1-1, with D tentatively TRBD1 (5 bases). The sequence derives from an adult in good health. The source material was peripheral blood, sampled on day 0 of AZD1222 vaccination. For the CDR3, the DNA is TGTGCCATAAGGGGTGACGGATGGGAGGAAGCTTTCTTT. This encodes CAIRGDGWEEAFF.